Shown below are 8 T cell receptor beta chains from a single sample sequenced in a study of T cells in tuberculosis. Sequenced by immunoSEQ multiplex PCR; TCRdb stores in-frame clones only, minus some. The table shows roughly 24,000 clones, with around 97% occurring only once. Source material: PBMCs. Every receptor here comes from a donor aged 5 to 30 with latent tuberculosis or without tuberculosis infection.

The chain links TRBV11-3 to TRBJ1-2, with D perhaps matching TRBD1 (6 bases). The CDR3 extends over 18 amino acids. Trimming removed 4 bases from V and 2 bases from J, with 23 bases in between. Germline assignment: CDR1 SGHNT and CDR2 YENEEA. The CDR3 here is CASSSLNQGLTTNYGYTF. CDR3 bases: TGTGCCAGCAGCTCCCTTAACCAGGGGTTGACCACGAACTATGGCTACACCTTC.

The chain has TRBV30 and TRBJ1-3, with 7 bases lining up with TRBD1. CDR3 size: 13 residues. The germline CDR1 and CDR2 sequences are GTSNPN and SVGIG (reference sequence). The V segment lost 7 bases and the J segment 4 bases; nucleotides outside the gene matches: 7. The CDR3 reads CAFYRGNGNTIYF. CDR3 coding DNA: TGTGCCTTTTACAGGGGTAACGGAAACACCATATATTTT.

This clone was found once. The CDR3 region has the DNA TGCGCCAGCAGCTTGGCCATGGCCGCCAATGAAAAACTGTTTTTT. Protein product: CASSLAMAANEKLFF. The chain recombines TRBV5-1 with TRBJ1-4; D unclear. CDR1 and CDR2 (germline): SGHRS, YFSETQ. V was pared by 0 bases and J by 5 bases, with 11 bases between. This CDR3 has 15 residues.

The rearrangement uses TRBV5-1 and TRBJ2-7; 8 bases match TRBD2. V was clipped by 5 bases and J by 2 bases; unmatched bases: 3. This CDR3 comprises 13 residues. Looked up from germline, CDR1 is SGHRS and CDR2 is YFSETQ. For the CDR3, the DNA is TGCGCCAGCAGAGCCGGGGGGGCCTACGAGCAGTACTTC. This codes for CASRAGGAYEQYF.

This chain joins TRBV15 and TRBJ2-3; unclear D gene. Germline loops: CDR1 LNHNV, CDR2 YYDKDF (reference sequence). The CDR3 loop spans 14 amino acids. Trimming cost V 1 base and J 4 bases, with 9 bases left between them. CDR3 protein: CATSRGSWADTQYF. The CDR3, as DNA: TGTGCCACCAGCAGAGGGAGTTGGGCAGATACGCAGTATTTT. Variable domain in full (rest from reference TRBV15 and TRBJ2-3): DAMVIQNPRYQVTQFGKPVTLSCSQTLNHNVMYWYQQKSSQAPKLLFHYYDKDFNNEADTPDNFQSRRPNTSFCFLDIRSPGLGDTAMYLCATSRGSWADTQYFGPGTRLTVL.

This clone was detected once. V and J are TRBV4-3 and TRBJ2-1; 10 bases match TRBD2. The germline gives CDR1 LGHNA, CDR2 YSLEER. The trim removed 1 base at V and 5 bases at J, leaving 8 bases unmatched. The CDR3 runs 17 residues. The CDR3 spells CASSQVGLAGVHNEQFF. CDR3 bases: TGCGCCAGCAGCCAAGTGGGGCTAGCGGGGGTCCACAATGAGCAGTTCTTC.

The chain combines TRBV4-1 with TRBJ1-1; D uncertain. The CDR3 is 14 amino acids. Germline V gives CDR1 MGHRA, CDR2 YSYEKL. V gave up 5 bases and J gave up 5 bases, with 15 bases separating them. The CDR3 here is CASSSLDARTEAFF. The CDR3 DNA sequence: TGCGCCAGCAGCTCCCTAGACGCGAGGACTGAAGCTTTCTTT.

V and J are TRBV5-1 and TRBJ1-2, with D possibly TRBD1 on 6 matching bases. This CDR3 has 14 residues. The V gene's germline CDR1 is SGHRS and CDR2 YFSETQ. Trimming left V 4 bases short and J 5 bases short, with 15 bases between. Written as DNA, the CDR3 is TGCGCCAGCAGCATTAAAACTCAGGGGTATGGCTACACCTTC. This codes for CASSIKTQGYGYTF.